This is a list of T cell receptor beta chains from one sample in a study of cytomegalovirus exposure and HLA in healthy donors. TCRdb's table, derived via immunoSEQ multiplex PCR, lists solely in-frame clones and lacks some. The sample comprises more than 250,000 clones, roughly 90% of which are singletons, and approximately 1% rests with the top ten. Sequenced: PBMCs. The receptors originated from a woman younger than 45 in good health and CMV-seropositive. Both conserved end residues are part of each CDR3. A D gene is named only where the DNA matches it firmly. Clone size is given for some rows only: seen once, a few or many times, or a class if the clone is expanded.

clone size: NA; D gene: NA; V gene: TRBV5-1; J gene: TRBJ2-6; CDR3 DNA: TGCGCCAGCAGCCTGGGGGGTTCTGGGGCCAACGTCCTGACTTTC; CDR3 protein: CASSLGGSGANVLTF
clone size: NA; D gene: NA; V gene: TRBV9; J gene: TRBJ1-2; CDR3 DNA: TGTGCCAGCAGCGTAGCTACAGGGCCCTATGGCTACACCTTC; CDR3 protein: CASSVATGPYGYTF
clone size: NA; D gene: TRBD1; V gene: TRBV5-1; J gene: TRBJ1-1; CDR3 DNA: TGCGCCAGCAGCTCCCGGGACAGGGCCACTGAAGCTTTCTTT; CDR3 protein: CASSSRDRATEAFF
clone size: NA; D gene: TRBD2; V gene: TRBV30; J gene: TRBJ2-2; CDR3 DNA: TGTGCCCGGAGCGGGAGCAACACCGGGGAGCTGTTTTTT; CDR3 protein: CARSGSNTGELFF
clone size: NA; D gene: TRBD2; V gene: TRBV13; J gene: TRBJ2-1; CDR3 DNA: TGTGCCAGCAGCTTGTACGGGGGGGCCGGTAAATATGAGCAGTTCTTC; CDR3 protein: CASSLYGGAGKYEQFF
clone size: few; D gene: NA; V gene: TRBV18; J gene: TRBJ1-2; CDR3 DNA: TGTGCCAGCTCACTGTTGCCGGCCAGGGAGGATGGCTACACCTTC; CDR3 protein: CASSLLPAREDGYTF
clone size: NA; D gene: NA; V gene: TRBV28; J gene: TRBJ2-6; CDR3 DNA: TGTGCCAGCAGTTTTGGGGGTTCTGGGGCCAACGTCCTGACTTTC; CDR3 protein: CASSFGGSGANVLTF
clone size: NA; D gene: TRBD2; V gene: TRBV9; J gene: TRBJ2-1; CDR3 DNA: TGTGCCAGCAGCGCAGCTAGCGGGAGGTCGTACAATGAGCAGTTCTTC; CDR3 protein: CASSAASGRSYNEQFF
clone size: NA; D gene: TRBD2; V gene: TRBV25-1; J gene: TRBJ2-1; CDR3 DNA: TGTGCCAGCAGTGAGCTTAGGGGGACTAGAGCAAATGAGCAGTTCTTC; CDR3 protein: CASSELRGTRANEQFF
clone size: NA; D gene: TRBD2; V gene: TRBV6-4; J gene: TRBJ2-1; CDR3 DNA: TGTGCCAGCAGCCAGACTAGCATTAGTAATGAGCAGTTCTTC; CDR3 protein: CASSQTSISNEQFF
clone size: NA; D gene: TRBD2; V gene: TRBV27; J gene: TRBJ2-7; CDR3 DNA: TGTGCCAGCAGTCCGGGGCTAGCGGCTAGCTCCTACGAGCAGTACTTC; CDR3 protein: CASSPGLAASSYEQYF
clone size: NA; D gene: NA; V gene: TRBV27; J gene: TRBJ2-3; CDR3 DNA: TGTGCCAGCAGTTCCCTTTTATCGGGGGTGGGCACAGATACGCAGTATTTT; CDR3 protein: CASSSLLSGVGTDTQYF
clone size: once; D gene: NA; V gene: TRBV27; J gene: TRBJ1-5; CDR3 DNA: TGTGCCAGCAGTTTATCTTCCGGGAGTCAGCCCCAGCATTTT; CDR3 protein: CASSLSSGSQPQHF
clone size: NA; D gene: NA; V gene: TRBV9; J gene: TRBJ2-5; CDR3 DNA: TGTGCCAGCAGCGTCGGGGGACTCACGGAGACCCAGTACTTC; CDR3 protein: CASSVGGLTETQYF
clone size: NA; D gene: TRBD1; V gene: TRBV19; J gene: TRBJ1-2; CDR3 DNA: TGTGCCAGTAGTCAGACCGGGACAGGGGGACGAAACTATGGCTACACCTTC; CDR3 protein: CASSQTGTGGRNYGYTF
clone size: once; D gene: NA; V gene: TRBV18; J gene: TRBJ1-1; CDR3 DNA: TGTGCCAGCTCACCGGGATTCCACGAAGCTTTCTTT; CDR3 protein: CASSPGFHEAFF
clone size: NA; D gene: TRBD2; V gene: TRBV7-8; J gene: TRBJ2-7; CDR3 DNA: TGTGCCAGCAGCTTAGTTGGGACTAGCCTCTCCTACGAGCAGTACTTC; CDR3 protein: CASSLVGTSLSYEQYF
clone size: once; D gene: NA; V gene: TRBV27; J gene: TRBJ2-5; CDR3 DNA: TGTGCCAGCAGTTTATTCGGGGAACGAGGCGAGACCCAGTACTTC; CDR3 protein: CASSLFGERGETQYF
clone size: NA; D gene: NA; V gene: TRBV27; J gene: TRBJ2-2; CDR3 DNA: TGTGCCAGCAGTTTATCTGGGGGCGACACCGGGGAGCTGTTTTTT; CDR3 protein: CASSLSGGDTGELFF
clone size: NA; D gene: TRBD2; V gene: TRBV27; J gene: TRBJ2-7; CDR3 DNA: TGTGCCAGCAGTCCCATCTCTCGGGGGACTAGCGGGAGGACCTACGAGCAGTACTTC; CDR3 protein: CASSPISRGTSGRTYEQYF
clone size: NA; D gene: NA; V gene: TRBV4-3; J gene: TRBJ2-7; CDR3 DNA: TGCGCCAGCAGCCAAGATCACAGGGGGGGAGGCGAGCAGTACTTC; CDR3 protein: CASSQDHRGGGEQYF
clone size: few; D gene: NA; V gene: TRBV11-2; J gene: TRBJ2-1; CDR3 DNA: TGTGCCAGCAGCTTAATCCAGGGTTCTAGGAATGAGCAGTTCTTC; CDR3 protein: CASSLIQGSRNEQFF
clone size: NA; D gene: TRBD1; V gene: TRBV4-3; J gene: TRBJ1-5; CDR3 DNA: TGCGCCAGCAGCCAAGGACAGGGTATTCAGCCCCAGCATTTT; CDR3 protein: CASSQGQGIQPQHF
clone size: NA; D gene: TRBD1; V gene: TRBV9; J gene: TRBJ2-6; CDR3 DNA: TGTGCCAGCAGCGTAGAAAAGGGGGCGAACGGGGCCAACGTCCTGACTTTC; CDR3 protein: CASSVEKGANGANVLTF
clone size: few; D gene: TRBD1; V gene: TRBV7-7; J gene: TRBJ2-2; CDR3 DNA: TGTGCCAGCAGCTTCGGGACAGCTACCGGGGAGCTGTTTTTT; CDR3 protein: CASSFGTATGELFF
clone size: NA; D gene: NA; V gene: TRBV29-1; J gene: TRBJ1-2; CDR3 DNA: TGCAGCGTTGAAGTTTCCAGGGTCTCGTACTATGGCTACACCTTC; CDR3 protein: CSVEVSRVSYYGYTF
clone size: NA; D gene: TRBD2; V gene: TRBV30; J gene: TRBJ2-3; CDR3 DNA: TGTGCCTGGTGGACTAGCGGATCCCCAAGGGATACGCAGTATTTT; CDR3 protein: CAWWTSGSPRDTQYF
clone size: NA; D gene: TRBD1; V gene: TRBV27; J gene: TRBJ1-5; CDR3 DNA: TGTGCCAGCAGTCTCCAGGGGGAGGCAATGCCCCAGCATTTT; CDR3 protein: CASSLQGEAMPQHF
clone size: NA; D gene: TRBD2; V gene: TRBV27; J gene: TRBJ2-3; CDR3 DNA: TGTGCCAGCAGCCCTGGGACTAGCGGGCGCACAGATACGCAGTATTTT; CDR3 protein: CASSPGTSGRTDTQYF
clone size: NA; D gene: NA; V gene: TRBV9; J gene: TRBJ2-2; CDR3 DNA: TGTGCCAGCAGCAAAACAAGACAGAATCTAAACACCGGGGAGCTGTTTTTT; CDR3 protein: CASSKTRQNLNTGELFF
clone size: NA; D gene: TRBD2; V gene: TRBV4-1; J gene: TRBJ2-7; CDR3 DNA: TGCGCCAGCAGCCAAGCCTTAACTAGCGGGAGGGCCTACGAGCAGTACTTC; CDR3 protein: CASSQALTSGRAYEQYF
clone size: NA; D gene: TRBD1; V gene: TRBV5-6; J gene: TRBJ2-3; CDR3 DNA: TGTGCCAGCAGCTTGGCCAGGGACAGGGGAACAGATACGCAGTATTTT; CDR3 protein: CASSLARDRGTDTQYF
clone size: NA; D gene: NA; V gene: TRBV2; J gene: TRBJ2-7; CDR3 DNA: TGTGCCAGCAGTTCCCAGACAGCCTCCTACGAGCAGTACTTC; CDR3 protein: CASSSQTASYEQYF
clone size: NA; D gene: TRBD1; V gene: TRBV7-8; J gene: TRBJ2-7; CDR3 DNA: TGTGCCAGCAAATCAGACAGGGGGCTTTACGAGCAGTACTTC; CDR3 protein: CASKSDRGLYEQYF
clone size: NA; D gene: TRBD1; V gene: TRBV30; J gene: TRBJ2-3; CDR3 DNA: TGTGCCTGGGGCCGCCGACAGGGGATATCCACAGATACGCAGTATTTT; CDR3 protein: CAWGRRQGISTDTQYF
clone size: NA; D gene: NA; V gene: TRBV5-4; J gene: TRBJ1-4; CDR3 DNA: TGTGCCAGCAGCTTCGGTGCAGACGCAACTAATGAAAAACTGTTTTTT; CDR3 protein: CASSFGADATNEKLFF